Detailed here is one TCR beta chain. This entry is derived from a study of cytomegalovirus exposure and HLA in healthy donors. 60 Vbeta and 13 Jbeta primers were used in PCR. The data were produced by immunoSEQ multiplex PCR, yet TCRdb's version contains in-frame clones alone and is incomplete. The repertoire holds 120,000 or so clones, with approximately 83% as singletons. The origin of this receptor is a woman aged 40 to 50 in good health and CMV-seropositive. Sequencing used PBMCs.

CDR3 residues: CASNIEGQGGGYTF. CDR3 nucleotides: TGTGCCAGTAACATTGAGGGACAGGGCGGTGGCTACACCTTC. The chain couples TRBV19 to TRBJ1-2, with 9 bases aligning to TRBD1. The CDR3 length is 14 residues. V shed 7 bases and J 7 bases; nucleotides not matched to a gene: 10. The germline CDR1 and CDR2 sequences are LNHDA and SQIVND (reference sequence).